This T cell receptor beta chain emerged from a study of blood T cell repertoires in COVID-19. Study-level information: Whether acute or convalescent, the COVID-19 samples came from the United States, Italy and Spain. The cDNA or gDNA used as material had been derived from T cells, B-cell-depleted T cells, or PBMCs.

The CDR3 length is 15 residues. Germline loops: CDR1 DFQATT, CDR2 SNEGSKA (reference sequence). V lost 3 bases, J lost 6 bases, and 18 bases lay in between. Per the original methods: Reference gene primer amplification gave nucleated cell count estimates. TCRdb's table, derived via immunoSEQ multiplex PCR, lists solely in-frame clones and lacks some. Clone size and the V and J calls come from that table; the DNA yielded D and trimming. The sample lists some 76,000 clones; roughly 80% were seen once. What was sequenced was peripheral blood. This TCR was sampled from a woman in her sixties or seventies with acute or convalescent COVID-19. The chain uses TRBV20-1 and TRBJ1-5, with D possibly being TRBD1 (6 bases). The CDR3 sequence is CSASHPGARTQPQHF. The CDR3 coding sequence is TGCAGTGCTAGTCATCCAGGGGCTCGAACTCAGCCCCAGCATTTT.